One sample yielded the 14 T cell receptor beta chains listed below, sequenced in a study of blood T cell repertoires in COVID-19 (dated by TCRdb to 2019 to 2021). Library method: the immunoSEQ multiplex PCR assay. The table comes from immuneACCESS by way of TCRdb, which keeps in-frame sequences with V and J called. Part of the clones is missing from these tables; in studies checked, under half for an unresolved V gene and the rest for unknown reasons. This sample gives 300,000 to 450,000 clones in total; more than 70% of them show up just once. Of the sample, around 3.9% falls within the top ten clones. Input material: peripheral blood. Source of these receptors: a woman aged 60 to 75 with COVID-19, enrolled during active disease.

Points on this clone: Other DNA sequences from this sample encode an identical CDR3 as well. V and J are TRBV18 and TRBJ1-1; D not certain. V lost 1 base and J lost 1, with 10 bases in between. This CDR3 contains 15 residues. CDR1 is KGHSH, CDR2 LQKENI, per germline. In nucleotides, the CDR3 is TGTGCCAGCTCACCACGCGGGGAAGGGAACACTGAAGCTTTCTTT. Translating gives CASSPRGEGNTEAFF.

The rearrangement joins TRBV15 to TRBJ1-6, with TRBD1 matching over 7 bases. J was trimmed by 10 bases and V by 8 bases; bases with no gene match: 8. Germline CDR1 LNHNV, CDR2 YYDKDF (reference sequence). CDR3 length: 13 residues. CDR3 bases: TGTGCCACCTCCAGGGGGGTGGAATCACCCCTCCACTTT. This gives the protein CATSRGVESPLHF.

This clone appeared a single time. The V gene is TRBV10-1, the J gene TRBJ1-1, with D maybe TRBD1 (6 bases). Deletions cut 2 bases from V and 4 bases from J, with 26 bases between. Germline assignment: CDR1 WNHNN and CDR2 SYGVQD (reference sequence). The CDR3 runs to 19 residues. The CDR3 nucleotides are TGCGCCAGCAGTGAGAGAATCTCCGGGACATGGGTTCGAACCACTGAAGCTTTCTTT. Protein product: CASSERISGTWVRTTEAFF.

Only one count was recorded for this clone. The chain recombines TRBV6-6 with TRBJ2-1; 7 bases match TRBD2. V was clipped by 0 bases and J by 9 bases; unmatched bases: 2. The germline V gene encodes CDR1 MNHNY and CDR2 SVGAGI (reference sequence). CDR3 length: 13 amino acids. This CDR3 reads CASSYSRGSEQFF. CDR3 DNA sequence: TGTGCCAGCAGTTACTCGCGGGGGAGTGAGCAGTTCTTC.

This rearrangement joins TRBV18 to TRBJ1-4; TRBD1 matches 7 bases. V was pared by 5 bases and J by 12 bases, with 15 bases of the junction left unmatched. Germline lookup yields CDR1 KGHSH and CDR2 LQKENI. The CDR3 covers 15 residues. The CDR3 protein is CASSSGTDTSGELFF. The DNA for the CDR3 is TGTGCCAGCTCATCCGGGACAGACACTTCGGGTGAACTGTTTTTT.

Points on this clone: Different DNA sequences within this sample yield the same CDR3. The chain links TRBV9 to TRBJ1-4; TRBD1 agrees at 12 bases. CDR1 and CDR2 (germline): SGDLS, YYNGEE. The CDR3 contains 15 residues. V dropped 0 bases and J dropped 8; count of bases not matched to a gene: 2. Here the CDR3 DNA reads TGTGCCAGCAGCGTAGCCGGGACAGGGGGCGAAAAACTGTTTTTT. It is translated as CASSVAGTGGEKLFF.

The chain uses TRBV30 and TRBJ1-3; D is perhaps TRBD1 (6 bases). This CDR3 has 15 residues. V gave up 1 base and J gave up 3 bases, with 13 bases separating them. From germline, CDR1 is GTSNPN and CDR2 SVGIG (reference sequence). CDR3 region: CAWSGNRANGNTIYF. The CDR3 nucleotides are TGTGCCTGGAGTGGAAACAGGGCGAATGGAAACACCATATATTTT.

The chain employs TRBV7-3 and TRBJ1-1, with D possibly TRBD1 on 5 matching bases. Germline loops: CDR1 SGHTA, CDR2 FQGTGA. This CDR3 spans 14 amino acids. The germline V and J ends were trimmed by 5 bases and 0 bases, with 10 bases remaining between them. CDR3 sequence reads: CASSPGGVNTEAFF. The CDR3 DNA is TGTGCCAGCAGCCCCGGGGGGGTGAACACTGAAGCTTTCTTT.

The chain carries TRBV7-3 and TRBJ1-2, with D uncertain. The CDR3 sequence is 14 residues long. Germline assignment: CDR1 SGHTA and CDR2 FQGTGA. V gave up 5 bases and J gave up 0 bases, with 10 bases separating them. In DNA form, the CDR3 reads TGTGCCAGCAGCCTAGGAGGCGCTAACTATGGCTACACCTTC. As protein: CASSLGGANYGYTF.

The V and J genes are TRBV27 and TRBJ1-1, with TRBD1 matching 7 bases. The CDR3 length is 14 residues. Germline V CDR1 and CDR2: MNHEY, SMNVEV (reference sequence). Trimming at V came to 6 bases and at J to 2 bases, leaving 6 bases not matched to a gene. The CDR3 loop reads CASRRQGQNTEAFF. Here the CDR3 DNA reads TGTGCCAGCAGGCGACAGGGCCAAAACACTGAAGCTTTCTTT.

The J gene is TRBJ1-1, the V gene TRBV2; TRBD1 matches 8 bases. The CDR3 is 14 amino acids. Trimming at V came to 6 bases and at J to 1 base, leaving 4 bases not matched to a gene. Germline V lookup: CDR1 SNHLY, CDR2 FYNNEI. The CDR3 sequence is CASRPQGGNTEAFF. The CDR3 DNA sequence: TGTGCCAGCAGACCACAGGGGGGGAACACTGAAGCTTTCTTT.

The chain couples TRBV28 to TRBJ1-4; TRBD1 matches 9 bases. The CDR3 extends over 14 amino acids. Germline-derived CDR1 and CDR2 are MDHEN and SYDVKM. After removal of 9 bases from V and 5 bases from J, the junction contained 7 bases not matched to a gene. CDR3 DNA: TGTGCCAGTTCCCCGGGACAGGGAAATGAAAAACTGTTTTTT. As protein: CASSPGQGNEKLFF. The whole variable domain, remainder taken from reference TRBV28 and TRBJ1-4, is DVKVTQSSRYLVKRTGEKVFLECVQDMDHENMFWYRQDPGLGLRLIYFSYDVKMKEKGDIPEGYSVSREKKERFSLILESASTNQTSMYLCASSPGQGNEKLFFGSGTQLSVL.

The rearrangement uses TRBV6-4 and TRBJ1-2; 7 nucleotides agree with TRBD1. With 6 bases clipped from V and 2 bases from J, the junction kept 9 bases outside the gene matches. CDR1 MRHNA and CDR2 SNTAGT come from the germline V gene. The CDR3 extends over 15 amino acids. The CDR3 nucleotides read TGTGCCAGCAGCGAATCGCCGGACAGGAACTATGGCTACACCTTC. As protein: CASSESPDRNYGYTF.

The V and J genes are TRBV5-1 and TRBJ1-5; a possible D gene is TRBD1 (5 bases). This CDR3 spans 16 amino acids. CDR1 and CDR2 (germline): SGHRS, YFSETQ. The V end lost 0 bases, the J end lost 2 bases, and 12 bases lay between the germline ends. The CDR3 loop reads CASSLVSRVGNQPQHF. DNA of the CDR3: TGCGCCAGCAGCTTGGTTTCCAGGGTCGGCAATCAGCCCCAGCATTTT.